Presented here are 11 T cell receptor beta chains from one specimen sequenced in a study of spatial heterogeneity in lung cancer. Time point given: sample taken at primary tumor resection. Sequencing was performed on whole RNA extracted from tumor and nontumor lung tissue, or from frozen PBMC, and the material was left unsorted. TCRdb ran MiXCR on the 5' RACE reads and lists one entry per CDR3 protein. The sample includes about 85,000 distinct CDR3 sequences, approximately 18% seen only once; the top ten take approximately 5.6%. The sequenced sample was PBMCs, obtained at surgery. These receptor sequences come from a male donor with early-stage non-small cell lung cancer.

The V call is TRBV27, the J call TRBJ1-2; D unclear. The CDR3 is 13 amino acids. V shed 1 base and J shed 4 bases, with 7 bases lying between them. CDR1 and CDR2 from the germline V gene are MNHEY and SMNVEV (reference sequence). CDR3 region: CASSLYGSYGYTF. The CDR3 bases are TGTGCCAGCAGTTTATACGGCAGCTATGGCTACACCTTC.

This sequence joins TRBV29-1 and TRBJ1-4; 9 positions agree with TRBD1. V shed 7 bases and J 0 bases; nucleotides not matched to a gene: 12. In germline, CDR1 is SQVTM, CDR2 ANQGSEA. The CDR3 contains 17 residues. The CDR3 spells CSARSGTGTATNEKLFF. In nucleotides, the CDR3 is TGCAGCGCCAGAAGCGGGACAGGGACCGCAACTAATGAAAAACTGTTTTTT.

The J gene is TRBJ1-5, the V gene TRBV28; TRBD1 aligns across 9 bases. The CDR3 spans 15 residues. The germline V gene encodes CDR1 MDHEN and CDR2 SYDVKM. The junction had 5 bases not matched to a gene; V was cut back by 6 bases and J by 2 bases. The CDR3 nucleotides read TGTGCCAGCAGCCGAAGACAGGGGGGCAATCAGCCCCAGCATTTT. Translating gives CASSRRQGGNQPQHF.

This clonotype was observed a handful of times. The chain joins TRBV29-1 to TRBJ1-5; a weak D match, TRBD1 (6 bases). Deletions cut 7 bases from V and 3 bases from J, with 13 bases between. CDR1 and CDR2 from the germline V gene are SQVTM and ANQGSEA. The length of the CDR3 is 13 residues. CDR3 amino acids: CSARDTDNQPQHF. CDR3 sequence (DNA): TGCAGCGCTAGGGACACAGACAATCAGCCCCAGCATTTT.

The rearrangement uses TRBV27 and TRBJ2-7, with TRBD2 identical over 9 bases. The CDR3 consists of 14 residues. The germline V gene encodes CDR1 MNHEY and CDR2 SMNVEV (reference sequence). Germline trimming cut 6 bases from V and 7 bases from J; bases unmatched to any gene: 10. The CDR3, as DNA: TGTGCCAGCAGGGTAGCGGGAGAGAATGTGGAGCAGTACTTC. Its protein product is CASRVAGENVEQYF.

This clonotype was seen a handful of times. The CDR3 sequence is CASSPSQGRLNTEAFF. As DNA, the CDR3 is TGTGCCAGCAGCCCCTCACAGGGGCGCTTGAACACTGAAGCTTTCTTT. The gene calls are TRBV3-1 and TRBJ1-1, with 7 bases identical to TRBD1. V was pared by 4 bases and J by 0 bases, with 8 bases of the junction left unmatched. The CDR3 is made up of 16 amino acids. Germline CDR1 reads LGHDT; CDR2 reads YNNKEL (reference sequence).

This clonotype has more than one count but fewer than ten. The chain is built from TRBV2 and TRBJ2-3; possibly TRBD1 for D (6 bases). Germline-derived CDR1 and CDR2 are SNHLY and FYNNEI. V shed 2 bases and J shed 1 base, with 10 bases lying between them. CDR3 size: 15 residues. The CDR3 nucleotides read TGTGCCAGCAGTGAACGGGCAGGGGGCACAGATACGCAGTATTTT. Translated: CASSERAGGTDTQYF.

This clonotype was seen at least ten times. This chain links TRBV4-2 with TRBJ2-5; TRBD1 or TRBD2 may be the D gene (5 bases each). The CDR3 loop spans 17 amino acids. From germline, CDR1 is LGHNA and CDR2 YNFKEQ. V was cut by 2 bases and J by 7 bases, with 23 bases left in between. The chain's CDR3 is CASSQSLGTQGFATQYF. As DNA, the CDR3 is TGTGCCAGCAGCCAATCCTTGGGGACGCAGGGATTCGCGACCCAGTACTTC.

CDR3 region: CASSLELGGYSPLHF. The CDR3 DNA is TGTGCCAGCAGTTTGGAGTTAGGGGGCTATTCACCCCTCCACTTT. The genes are TRBV27 and TRBJ1-6, with 7 bases fitting TRBD1. Germline V gene sequence: CDR1 MNHEY, CDR2 SMNVEV (reference sequence). Trimming at V came to 3 bases and at J to 8 bases, leaving 7 bases not matched to a gene. The CDR3 is 15 residues long.

In its sample, this clonotype is medium-sized (0.01 to 0.1%). The chain joins TRBV9 to TRBJ2-7; 7 bases fit TRBD1. The J segment lost 6 bases and the V segment lost 0 bases, leaving 9 bases of the junction unmatched. CDR3 length: 15 residues. Germline V gene data show CDR1 as SGDLS and CDR2 as YYNGEE. In nucleotides, the CDR3 is TGTGCCAGCAGCGTAGTAGGGGGCACACAGGCCGAGCAGTACTTC. Its translation: CASSVVGGTQAEQYF.

CDR3 residues: CSAPTSGRALDTQYF. The DNA for the CDR3 is TGCAGTGCTCCGACTAGCGGGAGGGCCCTAGATACGCAGTATTTT. The V gene is TRBV20-1, the J gene TRBJ2-3; 14 nucleotides match TRBD2. V gave up 5 bases and J gave up 5 bases; unmatched junction bases: 6. Germline V gene lookup returns CDR1 DFQATT and CDR2 SNEGSKA (reference sequence). The length of the CDR3 is 15 residues.